These T cell receptor beta chains were read from a single sample in a study of blood T cell repertoires in COVID-19. The method was immunoSEQ multiplex PCR; TCRdb's version includes in-frame clones alone and lacks a portion of them. The data show some 300,000 clones, approximately 86% seen once. Sequencing was performed on peripheral blood. These receptors all stem from a man in his 70s with acute or convalescent COVID-19. The CDR3 runs from the conserved cysteine through the conserved F or W. D genes are given only for firm matches. Clone size is stated in some rows and not others, as once, few, many or a class when expanded.

d_call j_call v_call clone_size cdr3_aa cdr3_nt
TRBD1 TRBJ1-2 TRBV7-8 NA CASSLGATGGTGGYTF TGTGCCAGCAGCTTAGGGGCAACAGGGGGAACTGGCGGCTACACCTTC
NA TRBJ2-3 TRBV7-2 once CASSLALGSYSDTQYF TGTGCCAGCAGCTTAGCACTAGGGTCTTATTCAGATACGCAGTATTTT
TRBD1 TRBJ1-1 TRBV5-4 NA CASSFIQGAAEAFF TGTGCCAGCAGCTTCATACAGGGGGCGGCTGAAGCTTTCTTT
NA TRBJ1-5 TRBV6-1 NA CASSDRGDNQPQHF TGTGCCAGCAGTGACAGGGGTGACAATCAGCCCCAGCATTTT
NA TRBJ2-1 TRBV11-3 NA CASSSSGTFYNEQFF TGTGCCAGCAGCTCCTCCGGGACTTTCTACAATGAGCAGTTCTTC
TRBD2 TRBJ2-2 TRBV6-2/TRBV6-3 few CASSYGGLAANTGELFF TGTGCCAGCAGTTACGGTGGACTAGCGGCGAACACCGGGGAGCTGTTTTTT
NA TRBJ1-6 TRBV10-3 NA CAIKSRDLENSPLHF TGTGCCATTAAATCGAGGGACTTGGAGAATTCACCCCTCCACTTT
TRBD2 TRBJ2-3 TRBV6-4 NA CASSLAGGGADTQYF TGTGCCAGCAGTCTAGCGGGAGGAGGGGCAGATACGCAGTATTTT
NA TRBJ1-2 TRBV3-1/TRBV3-2 NA CASSQTWGPNYGYTF TGTGCCAGCAGTCAGACATGGGGGCCTAACTATGGCTACACCTTC
NA TRBJ2-5 TRBV11-1 NA CASSFAEFATQYF TGTGCCAGCAGCTTCGCCGAGTTTGCGACCCAGTACTTC
TRBD1 TRBJ2-1 TRBV2 NA CASSATGTGDYNEQFF TGTGCCAGCAGCGCCACCGGGACAGGAGACTACAATGAGCAGTTCTTC
NA TRBJ1-3 TRBV2 NA CASSENRFMSGNTIYF TGTGCCAGCAGTGAGAACAGGTTCATGTCTGGAAACACCATATATTTT
NA TRBJ1-1 TRBV6-5 once CASSYSWGGDAEAFF TGTGCCAGCAGTTACTCGTGGGGCGGCGACGCTGAAGCTTTCTTT
NA TRBJ2-3 TRBV6-1 NA CASSELATSTDTQYF TGTGCCAGCAGTGAACTAGCGACTAGCACAGATACGCAGTATTTT
NA TRBJ2-1 TRBV4-2 NA CASSQTVKGHLKYNEQFF TGTGCCAGCAGCCAGACCGTAAAAGGACATTTAAAATACAATGAGCAGTTCTTC
TRBD1 TRBJ1-6 TRBV5-1 once CASSHTDRGQSYNSPLHF TGCGCCAGCAGCCACACGGACAGGGGGCAATCCTATAATTCACCCCTCCACTTT
TRBD2 TRBJ2-2 TRBV28 NA CASSTSGEGRGAGELFF TGTGCCAGCAGTACCTCCGGGGAGGGGAGGGGAGCCGGGGAGCTGTTTTTT
NA TRBJ2-7 TRBV12-2 NA CASRLAGYVQPDSSYEQYF TGTGCAAGTCGCTTAGCGGGGTATGTTCAGCCGGACTCCTCGTACGAGCAGTACTTC
NA TRBJ2-3 TRBV5-6 NA CASSLTTDTQYF TGTGCCAGCAGCTTAACAACCGATACGCAGTATTTT